The 17 T cell receptor beta chains below were found in one sample sequenced in a study of T cells in Graves' hyperthyroidism and ophthalmopathy. RNA transcripts were the template for amplifying TCR beta CDR3 regions. Initially, a first-round RT-PCR of the TCR CDR3 employed the HTBI primer set. TCRdb called the multiplex PCR reads again in MiXCR, with one record for every CDR3 protein. This repertoire shows 300,000 to 350,000 distinct CDR3 sequences, 15% to 20% found once; its top ten account for around 34%. Sequences were obtained from blood. These TCRs come from a man younger than 40 with Graves' hyperthyroidism.

This clonotype showed up many times. The chain couples TRBV5-1 to TRBJ1-2; the D is unclear. CDR3 length: 13 amino acids. Germline V gene sequence: CDR1 SGHRS, CDR2 YFSETQ. The germline V and J ends were trimmed by 0 bases and 8 bases, with 11 bases remaining between them. CDR3 sequence (DNA): TGCGCCAGCAGCTTGGGGGCAGGAGGCGGCTACACCTTC. This translates into CASSLGAGGGYTF. Together with reference TRBV5-1 and TRBJ1-2, the CDR3 gives the full variable domain: KAGVTQTPRYLIKTRGQQVTLSCSPISGHRSVSWYQQTPGQGLQFLFEYFSETQRNKGNFPGRFSGRQFSNSRSEMNVSTLELGDSALYLCASSLGAGGGYTFGSGTRLTVV.

This clonotype was counted ten times or more. The chain combines TRBV6-6 with TRBJ2-5, with D hard to call. The V gene's germline CDR1 is MNHNY and CDR2 SVGAGI (reference sequence). The CDR3 covers 15 residues. Deletions cut 4 bases from V and 5 bases from J, with 17 bases between. CDR3 sequence reads: CASSSRQVRAETQYF. The CDR3 DNA reads as TGTGCCAGCAGTTCTCGACAAGTCCGAGCGGAGACCCAGTACTTC.

This chain links TRBV6-1 with TRBJ1-5; D gene uncertain. V dropped 5 bases and J dropped 7 bases, with 12 bases sitting between them. CDR3 length: 13 residues. CDR1 and CDR2 from the germline V gene are MNHNS and SASEGT. CDR3 DNA sequence: TGTGCCAGCAGTCAAAGGGAGGGACAGCCCCAGCATTTT. This translates into CASSQREGQPQHF.

This clonotype was recorded many times. The chain joins TRBV20-1 to TRBJ1-3; 8 positions agree with TRBD1. The ends lost 5 bases at V and 5 bases at J; junction bases unmatched: 5. The CDR3 loop spans 13 amino acids. CDR1 is DFQATT, CDR2 SNEGSKA, per germline (reference sequence). The CDR3 DNA reads as TGCAGTGCTCAAGACAGGGGTAGAAACACCATATATTTT. Translating it yields CSAQDRGRNTIYF.

This clonotype was detected ten times or more. The chain has TRBV3-1 and TRBJ1-1; D is ambiguous. From germline, CDR1 is LGHDT and CDR2 YNNKEL (reference sequence). The CDR3 is made up of 13 amino acids. Between the trimmed V and J ends, which lost 1 base and 5 bases, there was a span of 8 bases. The CDR3 reads CASSQALRTEAFF. DNA for the CDR3: TGTGCCAGCAGCCAAGCCCTTAGAACTGAAGCTTTCTTT.

The J gene is TRBJ2-1, the V gene TRBV20-1, with 14 bases identical to TRBD2. This CDR3 is 14 amino acids long. The ends lost 6 bases at V and 10 bases at J; junction bases unmatched: 8. Germline CDR1 reads DFQATT; CDR2 reads SNEGSKA (reference sequence). CDR3 sequence: CSAGRLAGGGEQFF. The DNA of the CDR3 is TGCAGTGCAGGGAGACTAGCGGGAGGGGGGGAGCAGTTCTTC.

The rearrangement uses TRBV28 and TRBJ1-2; TRBD1 agrees at 9 bases. Germline loops: CDR1 MDHEN, CDR2 SYDVKM. The CDR3 spans 14 residues. The ends lost 6 bases at V and 7 bases at J; junction bases unmatched: 9. The CDR3 protein is CASRSGTGIGGYTF. For the CDR3, the DNA is TGTGCCAGCAGGTCCGGGACAGGGATCGGTGGCTACACCTTC.

This clonotype has only a few counts. The chain carries TRBV2 and TRBJ2-6; perhaps TRBD1 as D (6 bases). V lost 6 bases, J lost 2 bases, and 8 bases lay in between. The CDR3 contains 14 residues. Germline lookup yields CDR1 SNHLY and CDR2 FYNNEI. In DNA form, the CDR3 reads TGTGCCAGCAGAACAGGGACTGGGGCCAACGTCCTGACTTTC. This encodes CASRTGTGANVLTF.

This clonotype was observed a handful of times. This chain connects TRBV6-1 to TRBJ2-2, with D perhaps matching TRBD1 (6 bases). Germline V gene sequence: CDR1 MNHNS, CDR2 SASEGT. V lost 4 bases, J lost 2 bases, and 11 bases lay in between. This CDR3 has 15 amino acids. CDR3 nucleotide sequence: TGTGCCAGCAGTGTCAGGGGCGGAAACACCGGGGAGCTGTTTTTT. Protein: CASSVRGGNTGELFF.

In this sample, this clonotype turned up many times. The chain recombines TRBV7-2 with TRBJ1-4; D not certain. This CDR3 is built from 11 residues. From germline, CDR1 is SGHTA and CDR2 FQGNSA. V was cut by 8 bases and J by 10 bases, with 11 bases left in between. The CDR3 spells CASGATGKLFF. CDR3 bases: TGTGCCAGCGGCGCCACGGGAAAACTGTTTTTT. The variable domain in full, completed from reference TRBV7-2 and TRBJ1-4, reads GAGVSQSPSNKVTEKGKDVELRCDPISGHTALYWYRQSLGQGLEFLIYFQGNSAPDKSGLPSDRFSAERTGGSVSTLTIQRTQQEDSAVYLCASGATGKLFFGSGTQLSVL.

About this clonotype: This clone may be a read error of a much larger clone one base away. The rearrangement links TRBV24-1 to TRBJ2-1, with D hard to call. CDR1 KGHDR and CDR2 SFDVKD come from the germline V gene. The ends were cut back, 2 bases at V and 10 bases at J, with 20 bases in the middle. The CDR3 sequence is 16 residues long. The CDR3 protein is CATSDSDRPTMGEQFF. The CDR3 nucleotides read TGTGCCACCAGTGATTCTGACCGACCTACAATGGGCGAGCAGTTCTTC.

There are a few counts of this clonotype. This chain links TRBV29-1 with TRBJ1-3, with D tentatively TRBD1 (5 bases). Trimming took 5 bases from V and 2 from J, leaving 7 bases between them. This CDR3 is built from 12 residues. From germline, CDR1 is SQVTM and CDR2 ANQGSEA. CDR3 sequence: CSVLGAGNTIYF. The CDR3 nucleotides read TGCAGCGTTTTAGGGGCTGGAAACACCATATATTTT. Full variable domain (missing parts from reference TRBV29-1 and TRBJ1-3): SAVISQKPSRDICQRGTSLTIQCQVDSQVTMMFWYRQQPGQSLTLIATANQGSEATYESGFVIDKFPISRPNLTFSTLTVSNMSPEDSSIYLCSVLGAGNTIYFGEGSWLTVV.

The table lists this clonotype with many counts. CDR3: CSATTSGRSDEQYF. In DNA, the CDR3 is TGCAGTGCCACAACTAGCGGGAGGTCTGACGAGCAGTACTTC. V usage is TRBV20-1 and J usage is TRBJ2-7; 12 bases align to TRBD2. Losses at the gene ends were 6 bases for V and 5 bases for J; bases not matched to a gene: 8. This CDR3 contains 14 residues. In germline, CDR1 is DFQATT, CDR2 SNEGSKA (reference sequence).

This clonotype was picked up many times. V and J are TRBV28 and TRBJ2-5; 9 bases match TRBD1. Germline values: CDR1 MDHEN, CDR2 SYDVKM. J was trimmed by 5 bases and V by 4 bases; bases with no gene match: 14. The CDR3 totals 17 residues. For the CDR3, the DNA is TGTGCCAGCAGTTCCAATCCAATATACAGGGGGCTGGAGACCCAGTACTTC. Translated, it gives CASSSNPIYRGLETQYF.

This clonotype was picked up a small number of times. This rearrangement joins TRBV7-3 to TRBJ2-1; no clear D. Trimming took 0 bases from V and 7 from J, leaving 13 bases between them. Per the germline V gene, CDR1 is SGHTA and CDR2 is FQGTGA. The length of the CDR3 is 15 residues. The CDR3 region is CASSLTPGTWNEQFF. The CDR3 nucleotides are TGTGCCAGCAGCTTAACCCCAGGAACCTGGAATGAGCAGTTCTTC.

This clonotype showed up many times. This rearrangement joins TRBV27 to TRBJ2-3, with TRBD2 matching 8 bases. Germline V gene data show CDR1 as MNHEY and CDR2 as SMNVEV (reference sequence). The CDR3 sequence is 14 residues long. Trimming cost V 8 bases and J 2 bases; bases outside gene matches: 6. This chain's CDR3 is CASWRAGDTDTQYF. CDR3 sequence (DNA): TGTGCCAGCTGGCGAGCGGGAGACACAGATACGCAGTATTTT.

This clonotype appeared many times. This chain connects TRBV24-1 to TRBJ2-3; 12 bases agree with TRBD1. This CDR3 has 18 residues. Germline lookup yields CDR1 KGHDR and CDR2 SFDVKD. J gave up 6 bases and V 2 bases, and 11 bases lay outside the gene matches. CDR3 protein: CATSDSPGTGGGRDTQYF. The CDR3 DNA is TGTGCCACCAGTGATTCTCCCGGGACAGGGGGCGGTAGGGATACGCAGTATTTT.